The 28 T cell receptor beta chains in this list originate from one sample, sequenced in a study of cytomegalovirus exposure and HLA in healthy donors. The primer mix had 60 Vbeta and 13 Jbeta primers. Clones were sequenced by immunoSEQ multiplex PCR, and TCRdb holds only the in-frame ones, with some missing. The table has about 180,000 clones, around 79% seen once. Specimen: PBMCs. These TCRs come from a female donor in good health and CMV-seronegative.

This chain joins TRBV19 and TRBJ1-1; TRBD1 aligns across 7 bases. Trimming cost V 4 bases and J 3 bases; bases outside gene matches: 8. Germline V gene data show CDR1 as LNHDA and CDR2 as SQIVND (reference sequence). The CDR3 runs 15 residues. The CDR3 DNA is TGTGCCAGTAGTAGCCAAGCAGGGGGGCACACTGAAGCTTTCTTT. Residues: CASSSQAGGHTEAFF.

The rearrangement uses TRBV4-3 and TRBJ2-2; D perhaps matches TRBD2 (5 bases). V gave up 4 bases and J gave up 5 bases, with 11 bases separating them. This CDR3 contains 14 residues. Germline V gives CDR1 LGHNA, CDR2 YSLEER. CDR3 bases: TGCGCCAGCAGCCTCCGGACTGCGACCGGGGAGCTGTTTTTT. It yields the protein CASSLRTATGELFF.

The chain is built from TRBV19 and TRBJ2-3; a possible D gene is TRBD2 (5 bases). The CDR3 contains 16 residues. From germline, CDR1 is LNHDA and CDR2 SQIVND (reference sequence). Trimming pared 5 bases from V and 0 bases from J, leaving 15 bases between. DNA of the CDR3: TGTGCCAGTAGTCCCACCAGCGGAGCTAGCACAGATACGCAGTATTTT. Its translation: CASSPTSGASTDTQYF.

V is TRBV7-6 and J is TRBJ2-7; 10 bases map to TRBD2. Trimming at V came to 2 bases and at J to 5 bases, leaving 6 bases not matched to a gene. The CDR3 is 15 amino acids. Germline V lookup: CDR1 SGHVS, CDR2 FNYEAQ. In DNA, the CDR3 is TGTGCCAGCAGCTTATTCCTAGCGGGAGTCGACGAGCAGTACTTC. Amino acids: CASSLFLAGVDEQYF.

The chain couples TRBV5-5 to TRBJ2-2; 7 bases map to TRBD2. V lost 1 base and J lost 0; bases outside the gene matches: 6. The CDR3 covers 17 residues. From germline, CDR1 is SGHKS and CDR2 YYEKEE (reference sequence). The CDR3 protein is CASSLRAGATNTGELFF. Here the CDR3 DNA reads TGTGCCAGCAGCTTGAGGGCGGGAGCCACGAACACCGGGGAGCTGTTTTTT.

V gene TRBV11-1 combines with J gene TRBJ1-5; D is uncertain. Germline V gene sequence: CDR1 SGHAT, CDR2 FQDESV (reference sequence). The V and J ends lost 0 bases and 5 bases respectively, with 5 bases between them. CDR3 length equals 13 residues. CDR3 DNA: TGTGCCAGCAGCTTAGCCGGTGATCAGCCCCAGCATTTT. Translating gives CASSLAGDQPQHF.

The V and J genes are TRBV18 and TRBJ2-7, with 8 bases that match TRBD2. Germline V CDR1 and CDR2: KGHSH, LQKENI. V was pared by 4 bases and J by 5 bases, with 4 bases of the junction left unmatched. This CDR3 has 13 residues. The CDR3 protein is CASSQGTRHEQYF. As DNA, the CDR3 is TGTGCCAGCTCACAAGGGACTAGGCACGAGCAGTACTTC.

The chain has TRBV4-3 and TRBJ1-1; 7 nucleotides agree with TRBD1. Germline CDR1 reads LGHNA; CDR2 reads YSLEER. The CDR3 has 13 amino acids. With V trimmed by 0 bases and J by 11 bases, 6 bases remained unmatched. This CDR3 reads CASSQDGDRVAFF. CDR3 nucleotides: TGCGCCAGCAGCCAAGACGGTGACAGGGTCGCTTTCTTT.

This chain uses TRBV7-2 with TRBJ2-7; the match to TRBD2 covers 9 bases. CDR1 is SGHTA, CDR2 FQGNSA, per germline. The CDR3 length is 15 residues. J lost 2 bases, V lost 5 bases, and 7 bases had no gene match. The CDR3 loop reads CASSPGTSRTYEQYF. The CDR3 bases are TGTGCCAGCAGCCCCGGGACTAGCAGAACCTACGAGCAGTACTTC.

The chain joins TRBV15 to TRBJ1-5; 7 positions match TRBD1. The CDR3 totals 14 residues. Germline V CDR1 and CDR2: LNHNV, YYDKDF (reference sequence). J was trimmed by 4 bases and V by 5 bases; bases with no gene match: 5. CDR3 DNA: TGTGCCACCAGCCTCGGACAGGAGAATCAGCCCCAGCATTTT. Protein product: CATSLGQENQPQHF.

This chain uses TRBV6-6 with TRBJ2-7, with D possibly TRBD1 on 6 matching bases. The germline V gene encodes CDR1 MNHNY and CDR2 SVGAGI (reference sequence). This CDR3 spans 16 amino acids. Trimming removed 5 bases from V and 3 bases from J, with 20 bases in between. DNA for the CDR3: TGTGCCAGCAGTAGGCGACAGGCGACGCAAGACTACGAGCAGTACTTC. As protein: CASSRRQATQDYEQYF.

In its sample, this clone was seen a few times. V is TRBV10-2 and J is TRBJ2-7; D gene uncertain. This CDR3 is built from 12 residues. V was trimmed by 2 bases and J by 7 bases, leaving 9 bases between them. Germline CDR1 reads WSHSY; CDR2 reads SAAADI. The CDR3 sequence is CASSEPKWEQYF. In DNA form, the CDR3 reads TGCGCCAGCAGTGAGCCTAAATGGGAGCAGTACTTC.

This chain uses TRBV6-5 with TRBJ1-1, with D unclear. CDR1 is MNHEY, CDR2 SVGAGI, per germline. V lost 6 bases to trimming and J lost 1 base, with 9 bases between them. The CDR3 spans 13 residues. CDR3 region: CASRKGRNTEAFF. The DNA for the CDR3 is TGTGCCAGCAGGAAAGGGAGGAACACTGAAGCTTTCTTT.

This sequence joins TRBV5-8 and TRBJ2-7; TRBD2 is a possible D gene (5 bases). Germline V lookup: CDR1 SGHTS, CDR2 YDEGEE. The V and J ends lost 0 bases and 0 bases respectively, with 13 bases between them. CDR3 length: 16 residues. CDR3 bases: TGTGCCAGCAGCTTGGCCGGACGGGGAAGCTCCTACGAGCAGTACTTC. Translation: CASSLAGRGSSYEQYF.

A few counts support this clone. The V call is TRBV7-3, the J call TRBJ2-5; a weak D match, TRBD2 (6 bases). V lost 5 bases and J 5 bases, leaving 12 bases between the germline ends. CDR1 SGHTA and CDR2 FQGTGA come from the germline V gene. CDR3 length equals 13 residues. The CDR3 nucleotides are TGTGCCAGCAGCGCCCGCGGAGGGGAGACCCAGTACTTC. This codes for CASSARGGETQYF.

DNA for the CDR3: TGTGCCAGCAGCGGCAGATGGAGCGGGAGTTCTGAGAAGCTGTTTTTT. Its translation is CASSGRWSGSSEKLFF. J is TRBJ2-2 and V is TRBV9; 8 bases line up with TRBD2. The germline V gene encodes CDR1 SGDLS and CDR2 YYNGEE. The CDR3 has 16 amino acids. Unmatched junction bases numbered 16, after V lost 3 bases and J lost 12 bases.

V is TRBV7-6 and J is TRBJ2-3; no firm D call. Germline CDR1 is SGHVS and CDR2 is FNYEAQ. The CDR3 length is 13 residues. V was clipped by 1 base and J by 4 bases, with 6 bases between them. The CDR3 here is CASSLERADTQYF. The CDR3 DNA reads TGTGCCAGCAGCTTAGAGCGCGCAGATACGCAGTATTTT.

This chain connects TRBV5-8 to TRBJ2-5, with 7 bases aligning to TRBD2. This CDR3 comprises 14 residues. After removal of 4 bases from V and 4 bases from J, the junction contained 7 bases not matched to a gene. The V gene's germline CDR1 is SGHTS and CDR2 YDEGEE. The CDR3 bases are TGTGCCAGCAGCGGGGAAGGCGGGGGAGAGACCCAGTACTTC. It yields the protein CASSGEGGGETQYF. Full variable domain (missing parts from reference TRBV5-8 and TRBJ2-5): EAGVTQSPTHLIKTRGQQATLRCSPISGHTSVYWYQQALGLGLQFLLWYDEGEERNRGNFPPRFSGRQFPNYSSELNVNALELEDSALYLCASSGEGGGETQYFGPGTRLLVL.

This chain links TRBV4-1 with TRBJ1-5; D perhaps matches TRBD1 (5 bases). The germline CDR1 and CDR2 sequences are MGHRA and YSYEKL. With 0 bases removed from V and 7 bases from J, the gap between germline ends came to 16 bases. The CDR3 loop spans 16 amino acids. The CDR3, as DNA: TGCGCCAGCAGCCAAGATCGAAGGCAGGGCCGGCAGCCCCAGCATTTT. Protein product: CASSQDRRQGRQPQHF.

The chain is built from TRBV6-6 and TRBJ1-5, with D possibly TRBD1 on 6 matching bases. CDR3 length: 15 amino acids. Germline assignment: CDR1 MNHNY and CDR2 SVGAGI (reference sequence). V was pared by 2 bases and J by 0 bases, with 8 bases between. CDR3 nucleotides: TGTGCCAGCAGTTACGGACAGATTAGCAATCAGCCCCAGCATTTT. It yields the protein CASSYGQISNQPQHF.

V is TRBV5-1 and J is TRBJ2-7; 7 nucleotides align to TRBD2. The CDR3 length is 17 residues. The germline V gene has CDR1 SGHRS and CDR2 YFSETQ. Losses at the gene ends were 4 bases for V and 3 bases for J; bases not matched to a gene: 16. CDR3: CASSPRGGGRERYEQYF. The CDR3 nucleotides read TGCGCCAGCAGCCCCCGGGGCGGTGGGAGGGAGCGCTACGAGCAGTACTTC.

The V call is TRBV10-3, the J call TRBJ2-1; 9 positions agree with TRBD2. There are 15 residues in the CDR3. The J segment lost 5 bases and the V segment lost 4 bases, leaving 6 bases of the junction unmatched. The germline V gene has CDR1 ENHRY and CDR2 SYGVKD. This CDR3 is CAISGPAGGHNEQFF. DNA for the CDR3: TGTGCCATCAGTGGGCCAGCGGGGGGCCACAATGAGCAGTTCTTC.

V usage is TRBV10-1 and J usage is TRBJ1-3; 10 bases map to TRBD1. The CDR3 contains 16 residues. The germline V gene has CDR1 WNHNN and CDR2 SYGVQD (reference sequence). J was trimmed by 2 bases and V by 5 bases; bases with no gene match: 6. The CDR3, as DNA: TGCGCCAGCAGTCACGGGACAGGGGTAGCTGGAAACACCATATATTTT. Amino acids: CASSHGTGVAGNTIYF.

The chain employs TRBV7-8 and TRBJ1-3; 8 nucleotides line up with TRBD1. V lost 1 base to trimming and J lost 4 bases; unmatched junction nucleotides: 3. The CDR3 has 15 residues. CDR1 and CDR2 from the germline V gene are SGHVS and FQNEAQ. The CDR3 DNA follows: TGTGCCAGCAGCTTAGGGACAGGGAGGGGAAACACCATATATTTT. Its protein is CASSLGTGRGNTIYF.

V gene TRBV9 combines with J gene TRBJ2-2; 12 nucleotides align to TRBD2. Germline CDR1 and CDR2: SGDLS and YYNGEE. The CDR3 totals 17 residues. The ends lost 4 bases at V and 5 bases at J; junction bases unmatched: 9. Here the CDR3 reads CASSSQRLAGVTGELFF. In nucleotides, the CDR3 is TGTGCCAGCAGCTCCCAGAGACTAGCGGGAGTTACCGGGGAGCTGTTTTTT.

The rearrangement joins TRBV11-2 to TRBJ1-1; the D is unclear. The V end lost 8 bases, the J end lost 0 bases, and 10 bases lay between the germline ends. The CDR3 length is 13 residues. Germline loops: CDR1 SGHAT, CDR2 FQNNGV. CDR3 region: CASGGGLNTEAFF. The CDR3 DNA reads TGTGCCAGCGGTGGAGGGTTGAACACTGAAGCTTTCTTT.

This clone was seen a few times. The chain recombines TRBV5-6 with TRBJ2-3, with TRBD1 matching 8 bases. The CDR3 contains 16 residues. Germline values: CDR1 SGHDT, CDR2 YYEEEE. The V segment lost 3 bases and the J segment 2 bases; nucleotides outside the gene matches: 8. CDR3 sequence (DNA): TGTGCCAGCAGCTCCAGAGGGACAGGACTCACAGATACGCAGTATTTT. Its translation: CASSSRGTGLTDTQYF. Variable domain in full (rest from reference TRBV5-6 and TRBJ2-3): DAGVTQSPTHLIKTRGQQVTLRCSPKSGHDTVSWYQQALGQGPQFIFQYYEEEERQRGNFPDRFSGHQFPNYSSELNVNALLLGDSALYLCASSSRGTGLTDTQYFGPGTRLTVL.

This clone was seen more than once but under ten times. The chain employs TRBV5-1 and TRBJ1-4; D is unclear. The CDR3 sequence is 13 residues long. From germline, CDR1 is SGHRS and CDR2 YFSETQ. Trimming removed 1 base from V and 4 bases from J, with 5 bases in between. The CDR3 reads CASSLTVNEKLFF. The CDR3 bases are TGCGCCAGCAGCTTGACAGTTAATGAAAAACTGTTTTTT.